One and the same sample provided the 27 T cell receptor beta chains below, sequenced in a study of post-analysis software for immune sequencing data. Unique-molecular-identifier-tagged TCR beta cDNA libraries were used. TCRdb reprocessed the PCR reads via MiXCR and lists one record per CDR3 protein. This table holds about 200,000 distinct CDR3 sequences, approximately 28% found once. Their antigens remain unidentified. Findings of the study overall: Elevated frequency relative to controls characterized about 5 TRBV segments in patients, TRBV5-6, TRBV5-1 and TRBV20-1 among them.

Sequenced input: blood. These receptors were obtained from a girl aged 2 to 17 with multiple sclerosis.

Note on this clonotype: One junction end does not reproduce the germline sequence, and a read error may be involved. The J gene is TRBJ2-3, the V gene TRBV13; D may correspond to TRBD1 or TRBD2 (6 bases each). There are 18 residues in the CDR3. Germline V gives CDR1 PRHDT, CDR2 FYEKMQ (reference sequence). The CDR3 coding sequence is TGTGCCGGCAGCCCGAGGCCCCGAAGGGGGGACGGCGCAGATACGCAGTATTTT. Translated: CAGSPRPRRGDGADTQYF. Drawing the rest from reference TRBV13 and TRBJ2-3, the complete variable domain is AAGVIQSPRHLIKEKRETATLKCYPIPRHDTVYWYQQGPGQDPQFLISFYEKMQSDKGSIPDRFSAQQFSDYHSELNMSSLELGDSALYFCAGSPRPRRGDGADTQYFGPGTRLTVL.

Many counts were recorded for this clonotype. The chain carries TRBV6-5 and TRBJ2-3; TRBD2 agrees at 10 bases. CDR3 length equals 17 residues. Trimming at V came to 5 bases and at J to 0 bases, leaving 8 bases not matched to a gene. From germline, CDR1 is MNHEY and CDR2 SVGAGI. The CDR3 coding sequence is TGTGCCAGCAGTACCCGACTAGCGGGCCTTAGCACAGATACGCAGTATTTT. It specifies CASSTRLAGLSTDTQYF.

Concerning this clonotype: A much larger clone lies one base from this, so it may be a read error. The chain employs TRBV7-2 and TRBJ2-5; 10 nucleotides align to TRBD1. Germline assignment: CDR1 SGHTA and CDR2 FQGNSA. The V and J ends lost 6 bases and 11 bases, in that order; junction bases with no gene match: 9. The CDR3 length is 13 residues. The CDR3 sequence: CASRQTGGNEQYF. For the CDR3, the DNA is TGTGCCAGCAGGCAGACAGGGGGCAATGAGCAGTACTTC.

This sequence joins TRBV7-2 and TRBJ2-3; 14 bases agree with TRBD2. The trim removed 5 bases at V and 5 bases at J, leaving 6 bases unmatched. The CDR3 has 16 residues. In germline, CDR1 is SGHTA, CDR2 FQGNSA. Written as DNA, the CDR3 is TGTGCCAGCAGCGGAGGACTAGCGGGGGGCCGAGATACGCAGTATTTT. As protein: CASSGGLAGGRDTQYF.

Regarding this clonotype: The junction departs from the called germline gene at one end, perhaps through a read error. The J gene is TRBJ1-6, the V gene TRBV18; weak D call: TRBD1 (5 bases). CDR3 length: 18 amino acids. Germline CDR1 and CDR2: KGHSH and LQKENI. The CDR3 DNA reads as TGTACCAGCTCACCCCAACCTCGGGGGAGCTCCTATAATTCACCCCTCCACTTT. This gives the protein CTSSPQPRGSSYNSPLHF. Based on the CDR3 plus reference TRBV18 and TRBJ1-6, the full variable domain is NAGVMQNPRHLVRRRGQEARLRCSPMKGHSHVYWYRQLPEEGLKFMVYLQKENIIDESGMPKERFSAEFPKEGPSILRIQQVVRGDSAAYFCTSSPQPRGSSYNSPLHFGNGTRLTVT.

This chain joins TRBV15 and TRBJ2-7; 7 nucleotides align to TRBD1. The germline gives CDR1 LNHNV, CDR2 YYDKDF (reference sequence). J gave up 0 bases and V 0 bases, and 2 bases lay outside the gene matches. The CDR3 has 15 residues. The CDR3 loop is CATSREQGLSYEQYF. Written as DNA, the CDR3 is TGTGCCACCAGCAGAGAACAGGGGCTCTCCTACGAGCAGTACTTC.

This clonotype showed up just a few times. This chain uses TRBV13 with TRBJ1-4; D call uncertain. This CDR3 contains 13 residues. CDR1 is PRHDT and CDR2 is FYEKMQ in the germline V gene (reference sequence). V was shortened by 2 bases and J by 4 bases, with 5 bases between the two germline ends. CDR3 in amino acids: CASSLRGNEKLFF. The CDR3 DNA reads TGTGCCAGCAGCTTACGGGGTAATGAAAAACTGTTTTTT.

This clonotype was counted only a few times. The chain employs TRBV30 and TRBJ1-2, with D possibly matching TRBD1 (6 bases). The V end was cut by 8 bases, the J end by 9 bases, with 19 bases between. The CDR3 covers 12 residues. Germline CDR1 GTSNPN, CDR2 SVGIG (reference sequence). Written as DNA, the CDR3 is TGTGCCACCTACAGGGATATATGGAGCTACACCTTC. Translated: CATYRDIWSYTF.

This chain connects TRBV28 to TRBJ2-7; perhaps TRBD1 as D (5 bases). This CDR3 has 18 amino acids. Germline V lookup: CDR1 MDHEN, CDR2 SYDVKM. The V end was cut by 6 bases, the J end by 2 bases, with 26 bases between. CDR3 sequence (DNA): TGTGCCAGCAGCCCAAGGACAAGAGAAGGTTTGCCCCCCTACGAGCAGTACTTC. Its translation is CASSPRTREGLPPYEQYF. The full variable domain, completed using reference TRBV28 and TRBJ2-7, is DVKVTQSSRYLVKRTGEKVFLECVQDMDHENMFWYRQDPGLGLRLIYFSYDVKMKEKGDIPEGYSVSREKKERFSLILESASTNQTSMYLCASSPRTREGLPPYEQYFGPGTRLTVT.

This chain uses TRBV5-6 with TRBJ2-3; the D gene could be TRBD1 or TRBD2 (5 bases each). This CDR3 has 16 amino acids. Germline V gene lookup returns CDR1 SGHDT and CDR2 YYEEEE. V lost 1 base and J 5 bases, leaving 17 bases between the germline ends. Here the CDR3 DNA reads TGTGCCAGCAGCTTGAACCAAGGGACCCGTGGAGATACGCAGTATTTT. This codes for CASSLNQGTRGDTQYF.

This clonotype was counted ten times or more. The chain recombines TRBV5-1 with TRBJ2-5; D may be TRBD1 or TRBD2 (5 bases each). V was pared by 0 bases and J by 4 bases, with 13 bases between. This CDR3 has 15 residues. The germline gives CDR1 SGHRS, CDR2 YFSETQ. DNA for the CDR3: TGCGCCAGCAGCTTGGCCGGGACGGAAGGAGAGACCCAGTACTTC. Amino acids: CASSLAGTEGETQYF.

The chain combines TRBV7-9 with TRBJ2-3; TRBD1 might be the D (5 bases). Germline V gene sequence: CDR1 SEHNR, CDR2 FQNEAQ (reference sequence). V lost 4 bases and J lost 4, with 9 bases in between. This CDR3 has 13 amino acids. CDR3 loop: CASSSRGPDTQYF. The CDR3 nucleotides read TGTGCCAGCAGCTCAAGGGGCCCAGATACGCAGTATTTT.

This clonotype was recorded at least ten times. V gene TRBV9 combines with J gene TRBJ2-5; D not resolved. The CDR3 has 13 amino acids. CDR1 and CDR2 (germline): SGDLS, YYNGEE. Trimming took off 1 base at V and 4 bases at J, with 8 bases between the two ends. The CDR3 DNA sequence: TGTGCCAGCAGCGTATTATCCGGAGAGACCCAGTACTTC. Translated: CASSVLSGETQYF. The full variable domain, with the rest looked up from reference TRBV9 and TRBJ2-5, is DSGVTQTPKHLITATGQRVTLRCSPRSGDLSVYWYQQSLDQGLQFLIQYYNGEERAKGNILERFSAQQFPDLHSELNLSSLELGDSALYFCASSVLSGETQYFGPGTRLLVL.

This clonotype occurred many times. This rearrangement joins TRBV6-1 to TRBJ2-7; D could derive from TRBD1 or TRBD2 (6 bases each). V lost 6 bases, J lost 4 bases, and 13 bases lay in between. Germline V CDR1 and CDR2: MNHNS, SASEGT. This CDR3 is built from 13 residues. The chain's CDR3 is CASRSTGTYEQYF. The CDR3 region has the DNA TGTGCCAGCAGGAGCACAGGGACTTACGAGCAGTACTTC.

For this clonotype: This may be a read error: a much more frequent sequence differs by one nucleotide. V usage is TRBV29-1 and J usage is TRBJ2-3; possible D gene TRBD2, 5 bases. Germline V gives CDR1 SQVTM, CDR2 ANQGSEA. V was cut by 6 bases and J by 2 bases, with 12 bases left in between. There are 13 residues in the CDR3. In nucleotides, the CDR3 is TGCAGCGTGGCATCGACTAACACAGATACGCAGTATTTT. It encodes CSVASTNTDTQYF.

Turning to this clonotype: A much bigger clone sits one base away, suggesting this may be a read error. The gene calls are TRBV4-1 and TRBJ1-2, with D perhaps TRBD1 (5 bases). Germline loops: CDR1 MGHRA, CDR2 YSYEKL. V lost 3 bases to trimming and J lost 0 bases, with 17 bases between them. CDR3 length: 17 residues. In nucleotides, the CDR3 is TGCGCCAGCAGCCAGGGACCGGAAGCTTTGTCTAACTATGGCTACACCTTC. Translated, it gives CASSQGPEALSNYGYTF.

The V call is TRBV29-1, the J call TRBJ2-1; 10 bases are shared with TRBD2. The ends lost 0 bases at V and 7 bases at J; junction bases unmatched: 6. The CDR3 totals 15 residues. Looked up from germline, CDR1 is SQVTM and CDR2 is ANQGSEA. The CDR3 region has the DNA TGCAGCGTTGAAGATGGGGGACTAGCGAGAAATGAGCAGTTCTTC. It yields the protein CSVEDGGLARNEQFF.

This clonotype occurred a few times. The V and J genes are TRBV25-1 and TRBJ1-1; D remains ambiguous. The CDR3 runs 12 residues. Germline V gene data show CDR1 as MGHDK and CDR2 as SYGVNS. Trimming left V 7 bases short and J 1 base short, with 7 bases between. In DNA form, the CDR3 reads TGTGCCAGCAAAGACCAGAACACTGAAGCTTTCTTT. It translates to CASKDQNTEAFF.

This clonotype has a handful of counts. At one end, the junction sequence differs from germline, possibly due to a read error. The rearrangement uses TRBV7-9 and TRBJ1-4; a weak D match, TRBD1 (6 bases). CDR3 size: 15 residues. Germline CDR1 is SEHNR and CDR2 is FQNEAQ (reference sequence). CDR3 DNA: TGTGCCAGCAGCCAAGGGACACCAGAGAGTGAAAAACGGTTTTTT. Protein product: CASSQGTPESEKRFF.

This clonotype was counted a few times. The chain carries TRBV28 and TRBJ2-1, with TRBD2 identical over 7 bases. Trimming removed 6 bases from V and 9 bases from J; junction bases left unmatched: 11. The CDR3 contains 14 residues. Germline lookup yields CDR1 MDHEN and CDR2 SYDVKM. Here the CDR3 reads CASSSGLVGIEQFF. The CDR3 bases are TGTGCCAGCAGCTCAGGACTAGTTGGAATTGAGCAGTTCTTC.

The chain combines TRBV11-2 with TRBJ2-7, with D maybe TRBD2 (6 bases). There are 15 residues in the CDR3. V lost 5 bases and J 2 bases, leaving 16 bases between the germline ends. Germline V gives CDR1 SGHAT, CDR2 FQNNGV. CDR3 DNA sequence: TGTGCCAGCAGCCGGACGGAGGGAACCACCTACGAGCAGTACTTC. Encoded protein: CASSRTEGTTYEQYF.

This clonotype came up a few times. The chain couples TRBV5-1 to TRBJ2-1; 10 bases line up with TRBD2. The DNA end is more similar to TRBJ2-7, so the J call may be wrong. Germline assignment: CDR1 SGHRS and CDR2 YFSETQ. This CDR3 is built from 16 residues. CDR3 in DNA: TGCGCCAGCAGCTTGGCCGCTAGCGGGAGCAGTAACGAGCAGTACTTC. Translation gives CASSLAASGSSNEQYF.

This clonotype was seen at least ten times. The chain combines TRBV3-1 with TRBJ2-7; TRBD2 matches 9 bases. CDR1 LGHDT and CDR2 YNNKEL come from the germline V gene (reference sequence). This CDR3 has 15 residues. The trim removed 2 bases at V and 4 bases at J, leaving 6 bases unmatched. The chain's CDR3 is CASSQSLLAGYEQYF. In DNA, the CDR3 is TGTGCCAGCAGCCAATCGTTGCTAGCGGGGTACGAGCAGTACTTC.

The chain uses TRBV6-2 or TRBV6-3 and TRBJ1-6; TRBD1 matches at 7 bases. J gave up 9 bases and V 5 bases, and 4 bases lay outside the gene matches. Germline assignment: CDR1 MNHEY and CDR2 SVGEGT. CDR3 length: 13 residues. The CDR3 nucleotides read TGTGCCAGCAGTAACGACAGGGTTTCACCCCTCCACTTT. Residues: CASSNDRVSPLHF.

As regards this clonotype: This may be a read error, as it is one base from a much larger clone. V usage is TRBV7-6 and J usage is TRBJ2-4; the D is unclear. Between the trimmed V and J ends, which lost 4 bases and 15 bases, there was a span of 28 bases. Germline values: CDR1 SGHVS, CDR2 FNYEAQ. CDR3 length equals 16 residues. Here the CDR3 DNA reads TGTGCCAGCAGCTCCCCTTGGGCAAGACGACCCTACGAGCGGTACTTC. Residues: CASSSPWARRPYERYF.

This clonotype was recorded many times. The chain carries TRBV7-3 and TRBJ2-5, with no clear D. Between the trimmed V and J ends, which lost 6 bases and 2 bases, there was a span of 16 bases. The CDR3 is made up of 15 amino acids. Per germline, CDR1 SGHTA and CDR2 FQGTGA. The chain's CDR3 is CASRQGSGQQETQYF. CDR3 sequence (DNA): TGTGCCAGCAGGCAAGGATCCGGGCAACAAGAGACCCAGTACTTC.

About this clonotype: A read error may be the cause here, since a much bigger clone is one base away. The CDR3 nucleotides are TGCGCCGGCAGCTCGGGACTAGCGGGACTCAATGAGCAGTTCTTC. Protein product: CAGSSGLAGLNEQFF. The gene calls are TRBV5-1 and TRBJ2-1, with 13 nucleotides matching TRBD2. From germline, CDR1 is SGHRS and CDR2 YFSETQ. CDR3 length: 15 residues.